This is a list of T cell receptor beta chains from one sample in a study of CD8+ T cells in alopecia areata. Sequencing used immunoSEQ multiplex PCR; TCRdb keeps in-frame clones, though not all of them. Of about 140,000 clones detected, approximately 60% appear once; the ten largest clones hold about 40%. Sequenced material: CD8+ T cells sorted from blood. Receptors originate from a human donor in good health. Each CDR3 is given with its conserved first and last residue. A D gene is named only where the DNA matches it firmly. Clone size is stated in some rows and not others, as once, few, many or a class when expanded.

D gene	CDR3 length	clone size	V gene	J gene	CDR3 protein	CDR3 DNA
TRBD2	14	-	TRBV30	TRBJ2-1	CAWSPGSGGNEQFF	TGTGCCTGGAGCCCCGGTTCGGGGGGAAATGAGCAGTTCTTC
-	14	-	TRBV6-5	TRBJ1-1	CASSSGPSNTEAFF	TGTGCCAGCAGTTCTGGACCCTCGAACACTGAAGCTTTCTTT
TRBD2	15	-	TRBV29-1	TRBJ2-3	CSVEGLADRTDTQYF	TGCAGCGTGGAGGGACTAGCGGACCGCACAGATACGCAGTATTTT
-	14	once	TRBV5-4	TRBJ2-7	CASSLTGSAYEQYF	TGTGCCAGCAGCTTGACCGGGAGCGCCTACGAGCAGTACTTC
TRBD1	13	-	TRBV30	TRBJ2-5	CAWGQGVLETQYF	TGTGCCTGGGGACAGGGAGTGTTGGAGACCCAGTACTTC
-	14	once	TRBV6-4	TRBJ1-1	CASSPPPHSTEAFF	TGTGCCAGCAGCCCGCCCCCCCACAGCACTGAAGCTTTCTTT
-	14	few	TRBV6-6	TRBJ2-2	CASSYDRNTGELFF	TGTGCCAGCAGTTACGACAGGAACACCGGGGAGCTGTTTTTT
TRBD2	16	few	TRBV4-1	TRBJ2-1	CASSQDTSGRYNEQFF	TGCGCCAGCAGCCAAGATACGAGCGGGAGGTACAATGAGCAGTTCTTC
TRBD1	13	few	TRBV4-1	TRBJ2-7	CASSPQGQGDQYF	TGCGCCAGCAGCCCCCAGGGACAGGGGGACCAGTACTTC
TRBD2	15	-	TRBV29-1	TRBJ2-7	CSVESPSGRLYEQYF	TGCAGCGTTGAAAGTCCCAGCGGGAGGTTATACGAGCAGTACTTC
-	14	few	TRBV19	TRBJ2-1	CASSPLGVLDEQFF	TGTGCCAGTAGTCCCCTCGGAGTCTTGGATGAGCAGTTCTTC
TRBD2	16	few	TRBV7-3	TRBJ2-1	CASIPTSAGGPHEQFF	TGTGCCAGCATCCCTACTTCGGCGGGAGGGCCCCATGAGCAGTTCTTC
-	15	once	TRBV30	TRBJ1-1	CAWRSAVGVNTEAFF	TGTGCCTGGAGGTCGGCGGTGGGGGTCAACACTGAAGCTTTCTTT
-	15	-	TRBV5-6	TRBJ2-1	CASSFRQTPYNEQFF	TGTGCCAGCAGCTTTCGGCAGACTCCCTACAATGAGCAGTTCTTC
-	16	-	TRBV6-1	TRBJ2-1	CASSVSRVLNSDEQFF	TGTGCCAGCAGTGTGAGTCGGGTTTTAAACAGCGATGAGCAGTTCTTC
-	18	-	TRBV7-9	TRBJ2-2	CASSPWGGHPSNTGELFF	TGTGCCAGCAGCCCCTGGGGGGGGCACCCTTCGAACACCGGGGAGCTGTTTTTT
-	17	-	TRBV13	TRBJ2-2	CASSLWDRNPNTGELFF	TGTGCCAGCAGCTTATGGGACCGAAACCCGAACACCGGGGAGCTGTTTTTT